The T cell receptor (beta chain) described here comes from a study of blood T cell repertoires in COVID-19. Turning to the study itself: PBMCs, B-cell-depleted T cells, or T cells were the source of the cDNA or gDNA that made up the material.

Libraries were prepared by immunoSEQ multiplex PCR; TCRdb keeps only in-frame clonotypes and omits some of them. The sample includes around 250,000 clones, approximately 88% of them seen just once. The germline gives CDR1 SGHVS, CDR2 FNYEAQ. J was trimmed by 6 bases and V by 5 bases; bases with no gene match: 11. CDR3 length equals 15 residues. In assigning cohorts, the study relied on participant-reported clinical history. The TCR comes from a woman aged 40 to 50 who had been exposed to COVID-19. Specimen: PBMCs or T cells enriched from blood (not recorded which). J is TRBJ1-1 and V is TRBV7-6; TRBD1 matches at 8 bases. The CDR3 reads CASSPTGQGGPEAFF. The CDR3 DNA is TGTGCCAGCAGCCCTACTGGACAGGGCGGGCCTGAAGCTTTCTTT.